One sample yielded the 5 T cell receptor beta chains listed below, sequenced in a study of beta chain features in type 1 diabetes. General study findings and limits: A moderate, significant TCRB CDR3 shortening appeared in type 1 diabetes across four CD4+ subsets.

These receptors' antigens are unknown. Expressed TCRB transcripts got sequenced, as all isolated RNA was reverse transcribed. Sequencing used immunoSEQ multiplex PCR; TCRdb keeps in-frame clones, though not all of them. The sample consists of around 53,000 clones, around 60% of them appearing once. The sequencing input was stem cell memory CD4+ T cells from blood. These receptors were taken from a woman aged 25-40 years with type 1 diabetes.

Notes on this clone: The sample contains more than one DNA sequence encoding this CDR3. The gene calls are TRBV6-1 and TRBJ1-1, with D perhaps matching TRBD1 (5 bases). There are 13 residues in the CDR3. Germline-derived CDR1 and CDR2 are MNHNS and SASEGT. The V end was cut by 4 bases, the J end by 1 base, with 7 bases between. DNA of the CDR3: TGTGCCAGCAGTGCCCAGGGGAACACTGAAGCTTTCTTT. Translation gives CASSAQGNTEAFF.

This rearrangement joins TRBV5-4 to TRBJ1-5, with unresolved D. Between the trimmed V and J ends, which lost 0 bases and 1 base, there was a span of 5 bases. The CDR3 totals 14 residues. Germline CDR1 reads SGHNT; CDR2 reads YYREEE (reference sequence). The CDR3 nucleotides read TGTGCCAGCAGCTTGGGCGGAAGCAATCAGCCCCAGCATTTT. Translation: CASSLGGSNQPQHF.

The chain has TRBV2 and TRBJ1-2; 11 positions agree with TRBD1. V dropped 6 bases and J dropped 3; count of bases not matched to a gene: 3. The germline gives CDR1 SNHLY, CDR2 FYNNEI. The CDR3 runs 14 residues. The CDR3 bases are TGTGCCAGCAGCGGACAGGGGGCGTACTATGGCTACACCTTC. Its protein is CASSGQGAYYGYTF.

In this sample, this clone turned up a few times. The J gene is TRBJ2-7, the V gene TRBV5-1; 7 nucleotides agree with TRBD1. Germline V gives CDR1 SGHRS, CDR2 YFSETQ. The CDR3 loop spans 14 amino acids. With 2 bases clipped from V and 6 bases from J, the junction kept 8 bases outside the gene matches. CDR3: CASSFTGADVEQYF. The CDR3 DNA follows: TGCGCCAGCAGCTTTACAGGGGCTGACGTCGAGCAGTACTTC.

The table lists this clone with a few counts. The V gene is TRBV21-1, the J gene TRBJ2-3; the table's D call TRBD1 went unverified against the DNA. TRBV21-1 is a pseudogene locus. This CDR3 has 15 residues. CDR3 sequence reads: CASSATSPFTDTQYF. The CDR3 DNA reads as TGTGCCAGCAGCGCGACAAGCCCTTTCACAGATACGCAGTATTTT.